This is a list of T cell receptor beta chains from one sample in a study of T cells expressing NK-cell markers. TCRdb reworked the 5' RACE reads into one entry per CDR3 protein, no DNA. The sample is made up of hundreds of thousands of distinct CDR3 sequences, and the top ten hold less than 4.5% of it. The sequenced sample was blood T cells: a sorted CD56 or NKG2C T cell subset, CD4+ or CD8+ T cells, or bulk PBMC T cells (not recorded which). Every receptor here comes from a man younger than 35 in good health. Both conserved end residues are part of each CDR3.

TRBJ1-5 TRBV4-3 CASSQDLRGRAMFPTQHF
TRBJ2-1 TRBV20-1 CSAMTSGGYNEQFF
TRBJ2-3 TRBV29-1 CSVGNIVGFRGTTQYF
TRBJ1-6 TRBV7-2 CASSPSQGGLRNSPLHF
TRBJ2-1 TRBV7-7 CASSLSPQGSGRNEQFF
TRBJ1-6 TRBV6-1 CASRNAIRDSWSPLHF
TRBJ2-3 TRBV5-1 CASSLAGEGLADTQYF
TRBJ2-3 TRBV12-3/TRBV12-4 CASSFSRLAGGITDTQYF
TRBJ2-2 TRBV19 CASSIFGLTGELFF
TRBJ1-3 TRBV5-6 CASSSLGTSRNTIYF
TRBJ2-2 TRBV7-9 CASSYLGRGPNTGELFF
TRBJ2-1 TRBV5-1 CASSLRRDHPYNEQFF
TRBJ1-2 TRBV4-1 CASSHLPGQGADGYTF
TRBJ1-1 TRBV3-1 CASSQDSQGFTEAFF
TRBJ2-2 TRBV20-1 CSARDRERERSGELFF
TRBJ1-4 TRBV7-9 CASSFLSQSEKLFF
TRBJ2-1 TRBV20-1 CSAVIGTGPRSYNEQFF
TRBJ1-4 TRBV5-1 CASSLGPTNTNEKLFF
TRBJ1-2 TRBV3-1 CASSHGGSGRVRGYTF
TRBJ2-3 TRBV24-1 CATAGSPSTDTQYF
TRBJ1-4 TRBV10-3 CASRSRENEKLFF
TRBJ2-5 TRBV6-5 CASSYLTSRQGETQYF
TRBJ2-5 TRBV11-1 CASSPRGSQETQYF
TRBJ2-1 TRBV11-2 CASSPVRWTSGYNEQFF
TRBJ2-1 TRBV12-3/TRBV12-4 CASSPIAGGGRDEQFF
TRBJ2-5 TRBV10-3 CAIRGTGEQETQYF
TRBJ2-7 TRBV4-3 CASSQSYYGVYEQYF
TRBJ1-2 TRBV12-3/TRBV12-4 CASTARSLYGYTF
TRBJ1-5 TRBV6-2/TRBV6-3 CASSRTVTSNQPQHF
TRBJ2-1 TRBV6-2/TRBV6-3 CASSYSPGVDTEQFF
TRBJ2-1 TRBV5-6 CASSTERSSYNEQFF
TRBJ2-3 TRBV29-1 CSVEDGLAGAATQYF